This T cell receptor beta chain was sequenced in a study of blood T cell repertoires in COVID-19. Overall study: Sites across the United States, Italy and Spain contributed samples from acute and convalescent COVID-19. T cells, B-cell-depleted T cells, or PBMCs supplied cDNA or gDNA.

Original processing notes: Reference gene primer amplification gave nucleated cell count estimates. The method was immunoSEQ multiplex PCR; TCRdb's version includes in-frame clones alone and lacks a portion of them. V and J calls and clone size come straight from that table; D and trimming were deduced from the DNA. The data show 200,000 to 250,000 clones, with approximately 91% seen just once and less than 3% held by the top ten. The CDR3 contains 15 residues. Germline V gene data show CDR1 as SEHNR and CDR2 as FQNEAQ (reference sequence). V was pared by 6 bases and J by 6 bases, with 8 bases of the junction left unmatched.

The receptor comes from a woman aged 60-75 years with acute or convalescent COVID-19. The rearrangement links TRBV7-9 to TRBJ2-3; 11 bases are shared with TRBD2. Sequencing was performed on peripheral blood. CDR3 nucleotide sequence: TGTGCCAGCAGTTATACTAGCGGGAGACCGGATACGCAGTATTTT. It codes for CASSYTSGRPDTQYF.